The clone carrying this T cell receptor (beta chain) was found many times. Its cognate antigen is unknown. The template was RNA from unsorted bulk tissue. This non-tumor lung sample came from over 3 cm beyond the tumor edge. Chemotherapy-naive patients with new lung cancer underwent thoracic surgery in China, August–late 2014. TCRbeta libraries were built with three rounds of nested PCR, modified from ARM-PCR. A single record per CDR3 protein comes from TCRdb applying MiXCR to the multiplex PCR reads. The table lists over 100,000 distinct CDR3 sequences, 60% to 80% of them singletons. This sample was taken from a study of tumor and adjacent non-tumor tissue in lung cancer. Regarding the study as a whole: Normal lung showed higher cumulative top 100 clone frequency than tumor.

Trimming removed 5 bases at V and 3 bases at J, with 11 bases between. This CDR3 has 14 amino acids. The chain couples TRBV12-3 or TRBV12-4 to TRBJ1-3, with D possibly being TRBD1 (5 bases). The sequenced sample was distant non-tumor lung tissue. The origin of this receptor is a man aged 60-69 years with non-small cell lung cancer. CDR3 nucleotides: TGTGCCAGCAGTGGGGGAGCCCTTGGAAACACCATATATTTT. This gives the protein CASSGGALGNTIYF.